These 21 T cell receptor beta chains originate from one sample sequenced in a study of vaccination effects on CD4 cells after COVID-19. Expansion of antigen-specific CD4+ T cells with viral peptide pools was carried out by the ViraFEST assay before sequencing. When less than 11 days of culture had elapsed, CD4+ T cells were isolated. Vaccination of participants consisted of two doses of either the BNT162b2 or mRNA-1273 vaccine. The antigens of these receptors remain unknown. Here immunoSEQ multiplex PCR was the method, and the copy in TCRdb shows in-frame clones only, minus some. The sample has about 59,000 clones; about 73% are singletons. The sequencing here drew on CD4+ T cells from PBMCs cultured with HCoV-OC43 spike peptides, taken after COVID-19 vaccination. Subset given: HCoV-OC43 spike overlapping peptide pool stimulation. These TCRs come from a human donor who received a COVID-19 vaccine.

The V gene is TRBV6-1, the J gene TRBJ2-7; 9 nucleotides agree with TRBD1. There are 15 residues in the CDR3. The V and J ends lost 0 bases and 3 bases, in that order; junction bases with no gene match: 3. Per germline, CDR1 MNHNS and CDR2 SASEGT. Here the CDR3 reads CASSEAGTGSYEQYV. The CDR3 region has the DNA TGTGCCAGCAGTGAAGCCGGGACAGGGAGCTACGAGCAGTACGTC.

The chain couples TRBV6-6 to TRBJ1-2, with 11 bases that match TRBD1. The CDR3 covers 16 residues. Per germline, CDR1 MNHNY and CDR2 SVGAGI (reference sequence). With V trimmed by 6 bases and J by 7 bases, 13 bases remained unmatched. The chain's CDR3 is CASRSGTGGLLGGYTF. DNA of the CDR3: TGTGCCAGCAGATCCGGGACAGGGGGATTGTTAGGTGGCTACACCTTC.

The chain employs TRBV5-4 and TRBJ2-2, with D uncertain. V was clipped by 4 bases and J by 2 bases, with 15 bases between them. This CDR3 is built from 16 residues. Germline CDR1 and CDR2: SGHNT and YYREEE (reference sequence). The CDR3 protein is CASSPRSPGNTGELFF. In nucleotides, the CDR3 is TGTGCCAGCAGCCCGAGGTCCCCCGGAAACACCGGGGAGCTGTTTTTT.

The chain carries TRBV27 and TRBJ2-3, with D perhaps matching TRBD1 (6 bases). The V end lost 8 bases, the J end lost 2 bases, and 17 bases lay between the germline ends. This CDR3 is built from 15 residues. Germline CDR1 and CDR2: MNHEY and SMNVEV (reference sequence). The CDR3 DNA follows: TGTGCCAGCCCCGCCTCAGGGGACCTCACAGATACGCAGTATTTT. This translates into CASPASGDLTDTQYF.

The V and J genes are TRBV5-4 and TRBJ2-5, with TRBD2 identical over 11 bases. V lost 3 bases to trimming and J lost 4 bases; unmatched junction nucleotides: 5. Germline CDR1 is SGHNT and CDR2 is YYREEE (reference sequence). This CDR3 contains 15 residues. CDR3 loop: CASSSYSGGAETQYF. CDR3 DNA: TGTGCCAGCAGCTCTTATAGCGGGGGGGCAGAGACCCAGTACTTC.

The CDR3 sequence is CASSLRTGQGTEAFF. CDR3 DNA: TGTGCCAGCAGCTTACGGACAGGGCAGGGCACTGAAGCTTTCTTT. The rearrangement uses TRBV7-9 and TRBJ1-1; TRBD1 matches at 8 bases. The CDR3 extends over 15 amino acids. Per the germline V gene, CDR1 is SEHNR and CDR2 is FQNEAQ (reference sequence). Germline trimming cut 2 bases from V and 4 bases from J; bases unmatched to any gene: 6.

The chain carries TRBV6-5 and TRBJ2-2; TRBD2 is a possible D gene (6 bases). This CDR3 contains 15 residues. The ends were cut back, 1 base at V and 4 bases at J, with 10 bases in the middle. CDR1 and CDR2 from the germline V gene are MNHEY and SVGAGI. The CDR3 bases are TGTGCCAGCAGTTACTACGGGGGTAGCACCGGGGAGCTGTTTTTT. It yields the protein CASSYYGGSTGELFF.

This rearrangement joins TRBV6-5 to TRBJ2-7; D may correspond to TRBD1 or TRBD2 (5 bases each). This CDR3 is built from 12 residues. The germline V and J ends were trimmed by 7 bases and 3 bases, with 10 bases remaining between them. Germline CDR1 is MNHEY and CDR2 is SVGAGI. The CDR3 is CASMGPYYEQYV. The DNA for the CDR3 is TGTGCCAGCATGGGACCTTACTACGAGCAGTACGTC.

V and J are TRBV6-6 and TRBJ1-3; D may be TRBD1 (6 bases). V was cut by 2 bases and J by 6 bases, with 11 bases left in between. The length of the CDR3 is 14 residues. Germline CDR1 and CDR2: MNHNY and SVGAGI (reference sequence). The DNA of the CDR3 is TGTGCCAGCAGTTACCTCCGGGACAAAAACACCATATATTTT. The encoded protein is CASSYLRDKNTIYF.

This chain joins TRBV18 and TRBJ2-7; D uncertain. V was cut by 2 bases and J by 6 bases, with 11 bases left in between. CDR1 and CDR2 (germline): KGHSH, LQKENI. CDR3 size: 13 residues. This chain's CDR3 is CASSPGFLLEQYV. CDR3 DNA sequence: TGTGCCAGCTCACCAGGGTTCCTCCTCGAGCAGTACGTC.

Written as DNA, the CDR3 is TGTGCCAGCAGTTCGGACAGGTTCTCTGGAAACACCATATATTTT. Translating it yields CASSSDRFSGNTIYF. This chain joins TRBV6-5 and TRBJ1-3; TRBD1 matches at 7 bases. J gave up 0 bases and V 4 bases, and 3 bases lay outside the gene matches. The CDR3 length is 15 residues. Germline CDR1 MNHEY, CDR2 SVGAGI.

This chain connects TRBV7-2 to TRBJ2-1, with 7 bases identical to TRBD1. Germline CDR1 is SGHTA and CDR2 is FQGNSA. This CDR3 is built from 16 residues. V shed 5 bases, J shed 2 bases, and the junction held 9 bases outside the gene matches. Here the CDR3 DNA reads TGTGCCAGCAGCAACCCGACAGGGTTAACCTACAATGAGCAGTTCTTC. Amino acids: CASSNPTGLTYNEQFF.

The CDR3 nucleotides are TGTGCCAGCAGCTTAACTAGCGGGGACACAGATACGCAGTATTTT. It translates to CASSLTSGDTDTQYF. The chain links TRBV7-6 to TRBJ2-3; TRBD2 agrees at 10 bases. J was trimmed by 2 bases and V by 2 bases; bases with no gene match: 1. Per the germline V gene, CDR1 is SGHVS and CDR2 is FNYEAQ. The CDR3 has 15 residues.

The chain links TRBV9 to TRBJ1-4; tentative D call: TRBD1 (5 bases). This CDR3 is built from 18 residues. The germline V gene encodes CDR1 SGDLS and CDR2 YYNGEE. V lost 2 bases and J 4 bases, leaving 21 bases between the germline ends. This chain's CDR3 is CASSVGGAGMVFNEKLFF. CDR3 in DNA: TGTGCCAGCAGCGTCGGAGGGGCTGGCATGGTCTTTAATGAAAAACTGTTTTTT.

The rearrangement uses TRBV28 and TRBJ1-5, with D possibly matching TRBD1 (6 bases). CDR3 length equals 16 residues. Per germline, CDR1 MDHEN and CDR2 SYDVKM. The V end was cut by 3 bases, the J end by 1 base, with 13 bases between. DNA for the CDR3: TGTGCCAGCAGTTTGGTGGGGGGGCTGAGCAATCAGCCCCAGCATTTT. Translated, it gives CASSLVGGLSNQPQHF.

This clone was counted only a few times. The chain employs TRBV27 and TRBJ2-7, with 8 nucleotides matching TRBD1. This CDR3 spans 15 amino acids. Germline CDR1 MNHEY, CDR2 SMNVEV (reference sequence). The ends lost 5 bases at V and 0 bases at J; junction bases unmatched: 6. This CDR3 is CASSPRQGSSYEQYV. The CDR3 bases are TGTGCCAGCAGTCCAAGACAGGGGAGCTCCTACGAGCAGTACGTC.

V gene TRBV19 combines with J gene TRBJ1-4; a weak D match, TRBD1 (5 bases). CDR1 LNHDA and CDR2 SQIVND come from the germline V gene (reference sequence). The CDR3 has 14 residues. V lost 9 bases, J lost 8 bases, and 19 bases lay in between. DNA for the CDR3: TGTGCCAGCCGAAATCCGGGAGGGGAGGAAAAACTGTTTTTT. Its translation is CASRNPGGEEKLFF.

This clone came up a few times. The chain couples TRBV6-5 to TRBJ1-5, with 9 positions matching TRBD1. Germline-derived CDR1 and CDR2 are MNHEY and SVGAGI. The CDR3 runs 15 residues. J lost 4 bases, V lost 6 bases, and 7 bases had no gene match. CDR3 in DNA: TGTGCCAGCAGACGCGACAGGGGGGTGAATCAGCCCCAGCATTTT. This gives the protein CASRRDRGVNQPQHF.

This chain links TRBV4-1 with TRBJ2-1, with D perhaps TRBD2 (5 bases). The CDR3 runs to 15 residues. CDR1 is MGHRA and CDR2 is YSYEKL in the germline V gene. The V and J ends lost 0 bases and 4 bases respectively, with 10 bases between them. This CDR3 is CASSQDPGGYNEQFF. As DNA, the CDR3 is TGCGCCAGCAGCCAAGATCCCGGCGGGTACAATGAGCAGTTCTTC.

The chain joins TRBV9 to TRBJ2-5; no reliable D call. Germline V CDR1 and CDR2: SGDLS, YYNGEE. Trimming cost V 1 base and J 2 bases, with 9 bases left between them. The CDR3 sequence is 14 residues long. CDR3 sequence reads: CASSVSPVQETQYF. For the CDR3, the DNA is TGTGCCAGCAGCGTATCCCCAGTTCAAGAGACCCAGTACTTC.

The chain recombines TRBV4-1 with TRBJ1-3, with D unresolved. With 0 bases removed from V and 2 bases from J, the gap between germline ends came to 14 bases. The germline CDR1 and CDR2 sequences are MGHRA and YSYEKL. The CDR3 loop spans 17 amino acids. CDR3 in amino acids: CASSQDRFPGTGNTIYF. CDR3 in DNA: TGCGCCAGCAGCCAAGACAGGTTCCCGGGGACTGGAAACACCATATATTTT.